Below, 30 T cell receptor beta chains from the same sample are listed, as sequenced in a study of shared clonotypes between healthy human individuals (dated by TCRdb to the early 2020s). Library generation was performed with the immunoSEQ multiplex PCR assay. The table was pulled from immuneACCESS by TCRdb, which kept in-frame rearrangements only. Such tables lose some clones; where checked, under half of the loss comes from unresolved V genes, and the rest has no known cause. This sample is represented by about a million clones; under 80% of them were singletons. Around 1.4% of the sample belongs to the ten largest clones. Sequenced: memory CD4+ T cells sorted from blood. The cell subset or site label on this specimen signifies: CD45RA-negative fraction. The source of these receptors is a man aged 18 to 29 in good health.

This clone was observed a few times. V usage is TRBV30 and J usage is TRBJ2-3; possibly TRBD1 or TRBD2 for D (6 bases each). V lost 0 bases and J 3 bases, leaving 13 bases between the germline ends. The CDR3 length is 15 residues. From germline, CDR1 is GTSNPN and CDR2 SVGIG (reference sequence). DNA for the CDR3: TGTGCCTGGAGTGTTGGAGGGGGGAGGACAGATACGCAGTATTTT. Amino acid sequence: CAWSVGGGRTDTQYF.

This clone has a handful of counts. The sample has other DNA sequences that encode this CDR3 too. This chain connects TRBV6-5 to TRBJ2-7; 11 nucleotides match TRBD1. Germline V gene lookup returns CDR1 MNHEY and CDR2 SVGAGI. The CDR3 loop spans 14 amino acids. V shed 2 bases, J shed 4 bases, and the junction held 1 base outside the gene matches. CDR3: CASSYGQGAYEQYF. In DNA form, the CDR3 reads TGTGCCAGCAGTTACGGACAGGGGGCATACGAGCAGTACTTC.

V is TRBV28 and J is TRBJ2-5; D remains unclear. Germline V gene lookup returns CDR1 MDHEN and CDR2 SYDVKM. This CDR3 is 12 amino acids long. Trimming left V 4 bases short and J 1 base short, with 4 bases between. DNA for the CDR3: TGTGCCAGCAGTTCGAGCCAAGAGACCCAGTACTTC. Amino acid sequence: CASSSSQETQYF. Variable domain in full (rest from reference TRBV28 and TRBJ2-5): DVKVTQSSRYLVKRTGEKVFLECVQDMDHENMFWYRQDPGLGLRLIYFSYDVKMKEKGDIPEGYSVSREKKERFSLILESASTNQTSMYLCASSSSQETQYFGPGTRLLVL.

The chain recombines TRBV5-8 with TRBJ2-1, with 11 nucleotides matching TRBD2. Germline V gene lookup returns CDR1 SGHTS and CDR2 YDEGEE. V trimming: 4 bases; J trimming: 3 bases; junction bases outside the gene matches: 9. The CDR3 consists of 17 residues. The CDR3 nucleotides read TGTGCCAGCAGCGCTATGGCCGGGACTAGCGGCTACAATGAGCAGTTCTTC. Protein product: CASSAMAGTSGYNEQFF.

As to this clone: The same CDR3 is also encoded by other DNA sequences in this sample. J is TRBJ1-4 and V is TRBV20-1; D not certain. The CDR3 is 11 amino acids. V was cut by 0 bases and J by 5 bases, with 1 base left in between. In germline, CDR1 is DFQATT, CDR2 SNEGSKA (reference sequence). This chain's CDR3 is CSARENEKLFF. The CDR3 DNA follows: TGCAGTGCTAGAGAGAATGAAAAACTGTTTTTT.

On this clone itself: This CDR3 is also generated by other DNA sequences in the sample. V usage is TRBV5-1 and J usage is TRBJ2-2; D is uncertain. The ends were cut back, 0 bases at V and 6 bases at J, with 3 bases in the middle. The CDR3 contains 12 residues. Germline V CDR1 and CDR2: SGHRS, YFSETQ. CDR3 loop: CASSLGAGELFF. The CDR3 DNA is TGCGCCAGCAGCTTGGGGGCCGGGGAGCTGTTTTTT.

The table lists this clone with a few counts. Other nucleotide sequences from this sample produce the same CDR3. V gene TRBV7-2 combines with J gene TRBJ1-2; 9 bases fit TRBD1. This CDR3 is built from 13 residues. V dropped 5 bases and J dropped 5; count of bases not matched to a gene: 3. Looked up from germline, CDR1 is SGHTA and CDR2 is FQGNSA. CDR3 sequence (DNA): TGTGCCAGCAGCCGGGACAGGGTATATGGCTACACCTTC. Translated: CASSRDRVYGYTF.

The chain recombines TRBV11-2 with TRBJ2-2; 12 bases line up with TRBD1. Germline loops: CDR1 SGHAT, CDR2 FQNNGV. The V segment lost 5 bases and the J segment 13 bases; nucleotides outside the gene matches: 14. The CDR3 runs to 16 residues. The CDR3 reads CASSQIRDRGHNRLFF. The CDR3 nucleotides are TGTGCCAGCAGCCAAATCCGGGACAGGGGGCACAACAGGCTGTTTTTT.

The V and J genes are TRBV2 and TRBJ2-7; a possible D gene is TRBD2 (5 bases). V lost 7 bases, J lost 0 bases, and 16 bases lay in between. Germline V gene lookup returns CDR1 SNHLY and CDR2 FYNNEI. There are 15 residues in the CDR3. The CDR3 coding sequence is TGTGCCAGCACAGTCGGAGCGGTTACCTCCTACGAGCAGTACTTC. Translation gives CASTVGAVTSYEQYF.

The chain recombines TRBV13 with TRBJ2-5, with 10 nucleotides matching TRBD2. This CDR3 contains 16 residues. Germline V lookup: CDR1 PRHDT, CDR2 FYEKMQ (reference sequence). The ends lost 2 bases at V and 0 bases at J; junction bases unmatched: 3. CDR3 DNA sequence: TGTGCCAGCAGCTTAAGGACTAGCGGTAACCAAGAGACCCAGTACTTC. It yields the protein CASSLRTSGNQETQYF.

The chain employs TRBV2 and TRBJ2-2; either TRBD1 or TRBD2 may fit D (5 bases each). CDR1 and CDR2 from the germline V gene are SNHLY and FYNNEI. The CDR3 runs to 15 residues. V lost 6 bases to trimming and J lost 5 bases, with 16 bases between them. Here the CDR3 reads CASSGPGRATGELFF. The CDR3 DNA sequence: TGTGCCAGCAGCGGACCGGGACGGGCGACCGGGGAGCTGTTTTTT.

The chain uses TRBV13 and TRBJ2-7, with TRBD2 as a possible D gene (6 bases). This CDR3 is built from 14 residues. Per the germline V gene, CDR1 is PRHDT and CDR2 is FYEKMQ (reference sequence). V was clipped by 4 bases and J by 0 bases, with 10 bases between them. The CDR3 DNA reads TGTGCCAGCAGCTACGGGACTTACTCCTACGAGCAGTACTTC. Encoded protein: CASSYGTYSYEQYF.

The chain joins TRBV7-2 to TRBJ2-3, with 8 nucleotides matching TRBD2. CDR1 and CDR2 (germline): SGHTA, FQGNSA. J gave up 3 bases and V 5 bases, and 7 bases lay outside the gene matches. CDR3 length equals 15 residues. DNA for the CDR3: TGTGCCAGCAGCCGAAGCGGGAGTGGGACAGATACGCAGTATTTT. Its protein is CASSRSGSGTDTQYF.

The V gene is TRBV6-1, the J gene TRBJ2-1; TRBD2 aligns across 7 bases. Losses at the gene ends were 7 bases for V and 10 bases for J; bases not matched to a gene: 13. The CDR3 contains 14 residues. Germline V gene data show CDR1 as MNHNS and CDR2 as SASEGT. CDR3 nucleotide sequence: TGTGCCAGCAATTTGGGGGGGGATTCAAAGGAGCAGTTCTTC. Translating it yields CASNLGGDSKEQFF.

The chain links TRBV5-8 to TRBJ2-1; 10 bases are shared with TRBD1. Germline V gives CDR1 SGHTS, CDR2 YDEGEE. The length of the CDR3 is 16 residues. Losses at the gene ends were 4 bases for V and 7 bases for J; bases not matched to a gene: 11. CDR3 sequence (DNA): TGTGCCAGCAGCGCTAACGGACAGGGGGTAAGAAATGAGCAGTTCTTC. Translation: CASSANGQGVRNEQFF.

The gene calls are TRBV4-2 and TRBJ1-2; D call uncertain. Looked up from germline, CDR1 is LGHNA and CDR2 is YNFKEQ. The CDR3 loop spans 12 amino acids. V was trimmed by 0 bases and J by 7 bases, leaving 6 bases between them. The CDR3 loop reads CASSQEGPGYTF. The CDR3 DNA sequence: TGTGCCAGCAGCCAAGAGGGTCCTGGCTACACCTTC.

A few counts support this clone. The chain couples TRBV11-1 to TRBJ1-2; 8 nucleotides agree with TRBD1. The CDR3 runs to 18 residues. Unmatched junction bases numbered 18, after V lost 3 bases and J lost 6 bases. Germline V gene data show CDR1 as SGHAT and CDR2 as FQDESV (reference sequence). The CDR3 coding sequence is TGTGCCAGCAGCTTGGCGGGGTTGAACCCACAGGGGGAAAATGGCTACACCTTC. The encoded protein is CASSLAGLNPQGENGYTF. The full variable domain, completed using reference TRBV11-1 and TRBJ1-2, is EAEVAQSPRYKITEKSQAVAFWCDPISGHATLYWYRQILGQGPELLVQFQDESVVDDSQLPKDRFSAERLKGVDSTLKIQPAELGDSAMYLCASSLAGLNPQGENGYTFGSGTRLTVV.

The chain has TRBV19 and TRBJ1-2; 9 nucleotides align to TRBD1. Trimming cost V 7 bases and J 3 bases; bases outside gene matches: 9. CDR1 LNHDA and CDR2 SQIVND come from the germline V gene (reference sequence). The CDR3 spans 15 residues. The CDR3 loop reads CASTKDRGSYYGYTF. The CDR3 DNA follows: TGTGCCAGTACCAAGGACAGGGGATCATACTATGGCTACACCTTC.

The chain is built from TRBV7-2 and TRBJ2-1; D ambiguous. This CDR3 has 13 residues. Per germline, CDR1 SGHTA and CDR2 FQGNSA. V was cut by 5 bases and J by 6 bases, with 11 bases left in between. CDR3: CASSQAPFNEQFF. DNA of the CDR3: TGTGCCAGCAGCCAAGCCCCCTTCAATGAGCAGTTCTTC.

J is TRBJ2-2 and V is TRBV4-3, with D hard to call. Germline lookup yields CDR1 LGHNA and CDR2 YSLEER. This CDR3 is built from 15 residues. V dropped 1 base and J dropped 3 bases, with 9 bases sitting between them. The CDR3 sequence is CASSQVGGYTGELFF. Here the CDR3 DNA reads TGCGCCAGCAGCCAAGTCGGCGGTTACACCGGGGAGCTGTTTTTT.

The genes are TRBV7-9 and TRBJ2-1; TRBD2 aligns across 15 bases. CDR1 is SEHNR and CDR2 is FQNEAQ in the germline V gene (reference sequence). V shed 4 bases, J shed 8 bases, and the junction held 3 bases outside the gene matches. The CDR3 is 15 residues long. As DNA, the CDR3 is TGTGCCAGCAGCTCCCGGACTAGCGGGGGGGATGAGCAGTTCTTC. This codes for CASSSRTSGGDEQFF.

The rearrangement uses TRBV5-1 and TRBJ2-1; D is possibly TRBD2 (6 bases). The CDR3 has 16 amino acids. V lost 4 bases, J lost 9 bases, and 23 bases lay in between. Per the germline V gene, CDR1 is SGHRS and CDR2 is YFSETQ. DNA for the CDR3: TGCGCCAGCAGCCTCGAGGGACTCTCAATGATCGGTGAGCAGTTCTTC. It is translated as CASSLEGLSMIGEQFF.

The CDR3 DNA follows: TGTGCCAGCAGCGAATGGACTAGCGGGGGCCAAAGCTACATTCAGTACTTC. Encoded protein: CASSEWTSGGQSYIQYF. The genes are TRBV14 and TRBJ2-4, with 13 bases matching TRBD2. This CDR3 has 17 residues. In germline, CDR1 is SGHDN, CDR2 FVKESK. V trimming: 5 bases; J trimming: 8 bases; junction bases outside the gene matches: 12. Based on the CDR3 plus reference TRBV14 and TRBJ2-4, the full variable domain is EAGVTQFPSHSVIEKGQTVTLRCDPISGHDNLYWYRRVMGKEIKFLLHFVKESKQDESGMPNNRFLAERTGGTYSTLKVQPAELEDSGVYFCASSEWTSGGQSYIQYFGAGTRLSVL.

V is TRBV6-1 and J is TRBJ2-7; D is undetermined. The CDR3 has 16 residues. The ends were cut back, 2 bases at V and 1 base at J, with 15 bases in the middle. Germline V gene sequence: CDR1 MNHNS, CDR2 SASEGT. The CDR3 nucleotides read TGTGCCAGCAGTGAATTTGCTTACCCCCCTTCCTACGAGCAGTACTTC. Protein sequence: CASSEFAYPPSYEQYF.

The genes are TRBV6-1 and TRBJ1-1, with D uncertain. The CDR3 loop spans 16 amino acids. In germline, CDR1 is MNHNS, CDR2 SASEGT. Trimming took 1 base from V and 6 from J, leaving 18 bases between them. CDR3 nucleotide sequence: TGTGCCAGCAGTGAAGTCGGGATTGCGGGGTGGGCTGAAGCTTTCTTT. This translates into CASSEVGIAGWAEAFF.

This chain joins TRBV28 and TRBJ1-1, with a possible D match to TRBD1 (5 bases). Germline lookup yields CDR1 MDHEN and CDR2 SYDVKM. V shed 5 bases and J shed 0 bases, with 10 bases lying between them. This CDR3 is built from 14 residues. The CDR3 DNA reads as TGTGCCAGCAGTACTCAGGGACTGAACACTGAAGCTTTCTTT. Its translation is CASSTQGLNTEAFF.

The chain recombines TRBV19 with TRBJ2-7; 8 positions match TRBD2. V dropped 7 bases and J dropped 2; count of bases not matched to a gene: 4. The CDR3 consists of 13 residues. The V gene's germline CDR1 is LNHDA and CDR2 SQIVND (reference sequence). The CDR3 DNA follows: TGTGCCAGTACGCGCGGGAGGACCTACGAGCAGTACTTC. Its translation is CASTRGRTYEQYF.

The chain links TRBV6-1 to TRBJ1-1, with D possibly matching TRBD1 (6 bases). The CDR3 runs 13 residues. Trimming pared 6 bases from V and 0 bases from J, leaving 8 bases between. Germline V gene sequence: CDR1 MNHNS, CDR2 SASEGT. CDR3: CASRQGLNTEAFF. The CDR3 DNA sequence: TGTGCCAGCAGACAGGGCTTGAACACTGAAGCTTTCTTT.

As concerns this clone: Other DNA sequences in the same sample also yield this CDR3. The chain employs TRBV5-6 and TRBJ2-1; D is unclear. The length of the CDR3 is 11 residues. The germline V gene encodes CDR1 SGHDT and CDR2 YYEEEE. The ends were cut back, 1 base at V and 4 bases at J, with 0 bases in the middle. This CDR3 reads CASSLYNEQFF. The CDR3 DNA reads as TGTGCCAGCAGCTTGTACAATGAGCAGTTCTTC.

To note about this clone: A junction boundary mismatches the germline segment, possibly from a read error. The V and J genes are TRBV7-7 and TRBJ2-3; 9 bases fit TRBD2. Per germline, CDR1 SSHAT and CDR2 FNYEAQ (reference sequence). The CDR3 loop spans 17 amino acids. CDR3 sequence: CASSRSPSGEATDTQYF. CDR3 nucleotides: TGTGCTAGCAGCCGTTCACCTAGCGGGGAAGCCACAGATACGCAGTATTTT.